One and the same sample provided the 10 T cell receptor beta chains below, sequenced in a study of metastatic and nonmetastatic thyroid tumors. TCRdb ran MiXCR on the PCR reads. The sample holds approximately 4,000 clones, about two fifths seen once. Before thyroid surgery, none of the patients had received any treatment. Sequencing was done on a sample of tumor tissue. The receptor source for this set is a male donor with papillary thyroid cancer or a benign thyroid nodule (not recorded which). Some clones in this sample may be carry-over from other donors' samples.

The chain uses TRBV7-9 and TRBJ2-1; D unresolved. Per germline, CDR1 SEHNR and CDR2 FQNEAQ (reference sequence). The CDR3 length is 13 residues. V lost 7 bases and J lost 6, with 13 bases in between. The CDR3 loop is CASMNFRGNEQFF. As DNA, the CDR3 is TGTGCCAGCATGAATTTTCGCGGCAATGAGCAGTTCTTC.

This clone came up a few times. The chain carries TRBV5-1 and TRBJ1-2; 8 nucleotides align to TRBD1. Germline values: CDR1 SGHRS, CDR2 YFSETQ. The CDR3 runs to 15 residues. V lost 4 bases, J lost 5 bases, and 10 bases stayed unmatched. In DNA form, the CDR3 reads TGCGCCAGCAGCCCCGGACAGGGTTTCGGTTATGGCTACACCTTC. The encoded protein is CASSPGQGFGYGYTF.

This clone was seen more than once but under ten times. The rearrangement joins TRBV6-1 to TRBJ1-1; D is possibly TRBD1 (5 bases). V lost 6 bases and J lost 3, with 11 bases in between. Germline loops: CDR1 MNHNS, CDR2 SASEGT. CDR3 length: 13 residues. The CDR3 region is CASRLGLHTEAFF. The DNA for the CDR3 is TGTGCCAGCAGATTGGGACTCCACACTGAAGCTTTCTTT.

Within the sample, this clone is hyperexpanded. The chain is built from TRBV12-3 or TRBV12-4 and TRBJ1-2; D unclear. Trimming stripped 5 bases from V and 8 bases from J, with 12 bases between. This CDR3 is 12 amino acids long. CDR3 protein: CASSSGGRGYTF. The DNA of the CDR3 is TGTGCCAGCAGTAGCGGAGGCCGAGGCTACACCTTC.

The rearrangement uses TRBV20-1 and TRBJ2-3; the match to TRBD2 covers 10 bases. Per germline, CDR1 DFQATT and CDR2 SNEGSKA (reference sequence). This CDR3 region has 15 residues. The V segment lost 2 bases and the J segment 5 bases; nucleotides outside the gene matches: 7. The CDR3 DNA reads TGCAGTGCTAGATACCCGGGACTAGCGTTAGATACGCAGTATTTT. This sequence encodes CSARYPGLALDTQYF.

V is TRBV20-1 and J is TRBJ2-1, with D unresolved. This CDR3 has 11 residues. Germline CDR1 is DFQATT and CDR2 is SNEGSKA (reference sequence). The ends were cut back, 3 bases at V and 12 bases at J, with 12 bases in the middle. The CDR3 bases are TGCAGTGCTAGGAGGAGCGCCCTGCAGTTCTTC. Translation: CSARRSALQFF.

This chain joins TRBV4-1 and TRBJ2-7; TRBD1 agrees at 9 bases. J was trimmed by 9 bases and V by 5 bases; bases with no gene match: 23. The length of the CDR3 is 18 residues. Germline V gene lookup returns CDR1 MGHRA and CDR2 YSYEKL. Here the CDR3 reads CASSWTLSGDRAGMGQYF. Written as DNA, the CDR3 is TGCGCCAGCAGCTGGACCCTTTCGGGGGACAGGGCAGGTATGGGGCAGTACTTC.

The rearrangement links TRBV11-2 to TRBJ1-2; D gene ambiguous. The V and J ends lost 2 bases and 2 bases respectively, with 9 bases between them. This CDR3 is 14 amino acids long. The germline gives CDR1 SGHAT, CDR2 FQNNGV. The CDR3 here is CASSLYSGNYGYTF. CDR3 in DNA: TGTGCCAGCAGCTTATATTCCGGGAACTATGGCTACACCTTC.

This clone is termed medium-sized (0.01 to 0.1%). A much larger clone lies one base from this, so it may be a read error. The chain couples TRBV7-9 to TRBJ2-7; no clear D gene. CDR1 SEHNR and CDR2 FQNEAQ come from the germline V gene (reference sequence). The CDR3 contains 14 residues. The CDR3 sequence is CASSLAGWAYEQCF. The DNA of the CDR3 is TGTGCCAGCAGCTTAGCGGGATGGGCCTACGAGCAGTGCTTC.

The chain employs TRBV28 and TRBJ1-1; D gene unclear. CDR1 is MDHEN, CDR2 SYDVKM, per germline. V lost 3 bases to trimming and J lost 1 base, with 9 bases between them. The CDR3 has 14 residues. CDR3 DNA: TGTGCCAGCAGTTTCCTACGGCAGAACACTGAAGCTTTCTTT. Its translation: CASSFLRQNTEAFF.